This T cell receptor beta chain was sequenced during a study of T cell changes during pregnancy in multiple sclerosis. The repertoire was sequenced with immunoSEQ multiplex PCR; TCRdb's copy has only in-frame clones and lacks some. The data show 70,000 to 80,000 clones, roughly 94% seen once. V lost 5 bases, J lost 4 bases, and 23 bases lay in between. CDR1 is SGHAT and CDR2 is FQNNGV in the germline V gene. The CDR3 runs to 17 residues. This rearrangement joins TRBV11-2 to TRBJ1-2, with D perhaps matching TRBD1 (6 bases). This TCR was recovered from a female donor with multiple sclerosis, enrolled in a pregnancy study. This specimen was peripheral blood, taken in the third trimester of pregnancy. The CDR3 here is CASSQTMEGGAAYGYTF. The CDR3 DNA follows: TGTGCCAGCAGCCAAACAATGGAGGGGGGGGCGGCCTATGGCTACACCTTC.